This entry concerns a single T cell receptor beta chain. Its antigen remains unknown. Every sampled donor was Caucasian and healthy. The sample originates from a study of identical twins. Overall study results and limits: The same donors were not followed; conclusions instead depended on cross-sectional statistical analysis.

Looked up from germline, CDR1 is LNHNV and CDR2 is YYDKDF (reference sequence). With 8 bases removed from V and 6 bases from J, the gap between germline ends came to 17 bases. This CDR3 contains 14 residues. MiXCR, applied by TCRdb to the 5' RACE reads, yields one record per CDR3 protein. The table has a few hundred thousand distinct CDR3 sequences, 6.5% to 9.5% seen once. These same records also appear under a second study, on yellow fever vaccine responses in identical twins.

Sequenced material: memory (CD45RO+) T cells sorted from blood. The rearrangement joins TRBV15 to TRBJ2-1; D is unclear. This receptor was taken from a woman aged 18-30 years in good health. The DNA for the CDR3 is TGTGCCACCCAATACGATCCGGGTCGCAATGAGCAGTTCTTC. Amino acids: CATQYDPGRNEQFF.